This TCR beta chain was found in a study of PD-1 blockade in classical Hodgkin lymphoma. Assay: immunoSEQ multiplex PCR; the TCRdb copy retains only in-frame clones and omits some. There are 50,000 to 75,000 clones in the sample; more than 75% occur only once, and under 7% lies in the top ten. Each patient relapsed following autologous stem cell transplantation, and prior brentuximab vedotin exposure differed. There are 15 residues in the CDR3. Unmatched junction bases numbered 6, after V lost 5 bases and J lost 0 bases. Germline V gene data show CDR1 as SGHTS and CDR2 as YDEGEE. Material: peripheral blood mononuclear cells (PBMCs), obtained before the second cycle of nivolumab. This TCR was sampled from a human donor with classical Hodgkin lymphoma. The J gene is TRBJ2-3, the V gene TRBV5-8; 7 bases agree with TRBD1. CDR3 protein: CASRDRRISTDTQYF. The DNA of the CDR3 is TGTGCCAGCAGGGACAGGAGGATTAGCACAGATACGCAGTATTTT.